This T cell receptor beta chain originates from a study of cytomegalovirus exposure and HLA in healthy donors. Study at large: Roughly 180 million T cells yielded roughly 120 million unique TCR beta sequences, as an earlier analysis found.

Study-level results: Rare TCR sequences predominated, though certain public TCRs were found in many donors. Among immune exposure information, only CMV serostatus was available.

Concerning this clone: Its target is not known.

V dropped 7 bases and J dropped 3; count of bases not matched to a gene: 5. CDR1 and CDR2 (germline): MNHNS, SASEGT. There are 15 residues in the CDR3. Amplification used 60 Vbeta primers and 13 Jbeta primers. Clones were sequenced by immunoSEQ multiplex PCR, and TCRdb holds only the in-frame ones, with some missing. The table includes 110,000 to 150,000 clones, about 74% detected once. This chain uses TRBV6-1 with TRBJ2-3, with 12 bases lining up with TRBD2. The source material was PBMCs. The clonotype was recovered from a woman aged 40-49 years in good health and CMV-seronegative. The CDR3 DNA follows: TGTGCCAGCAATCCCCTAGCGGGAGGGACAGATACGCAGTATTTT. Translation gives CASNPLAGGTDTQYF.